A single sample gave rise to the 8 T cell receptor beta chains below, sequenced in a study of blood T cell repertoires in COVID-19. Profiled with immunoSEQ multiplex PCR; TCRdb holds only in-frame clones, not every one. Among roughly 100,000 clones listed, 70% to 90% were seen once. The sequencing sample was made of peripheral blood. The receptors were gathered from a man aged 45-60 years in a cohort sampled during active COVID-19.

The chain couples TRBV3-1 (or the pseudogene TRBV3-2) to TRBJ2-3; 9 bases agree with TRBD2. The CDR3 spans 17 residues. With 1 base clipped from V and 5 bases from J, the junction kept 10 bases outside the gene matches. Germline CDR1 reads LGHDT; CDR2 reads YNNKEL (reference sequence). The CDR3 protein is CASSQGVLRGGLDTQYF. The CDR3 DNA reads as TGTGCCAGCAGCCAAGGGGTCTTGCGGGGGGGTCTAGATACGCAGTATTTT.

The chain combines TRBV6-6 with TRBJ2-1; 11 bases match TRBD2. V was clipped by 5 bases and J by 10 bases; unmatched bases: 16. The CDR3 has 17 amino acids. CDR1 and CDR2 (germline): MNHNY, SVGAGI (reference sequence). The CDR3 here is CASSQPCEGSGGGEQFF. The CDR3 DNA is TGTGCCAGCAGTCAACCCTGCGAAGGTAGCGGGGGGGGCGAGCAGTTCTTC.

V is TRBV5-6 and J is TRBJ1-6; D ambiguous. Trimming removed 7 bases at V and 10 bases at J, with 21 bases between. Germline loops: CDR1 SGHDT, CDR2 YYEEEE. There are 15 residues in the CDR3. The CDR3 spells CASAGGPLDRSPLHF. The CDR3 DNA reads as TGTGCCAGCGCAGGAGGCCCATTGGATAGGTCACCCCTCCACTTT.

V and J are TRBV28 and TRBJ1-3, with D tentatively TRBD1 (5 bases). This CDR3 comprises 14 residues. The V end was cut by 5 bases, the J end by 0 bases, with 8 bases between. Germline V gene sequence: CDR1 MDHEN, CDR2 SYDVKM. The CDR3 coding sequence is TGTGCCAGCAGTACAGGTGGCTCTGGAAACACCATATATTTT. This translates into CASSTGGSGNTIYF. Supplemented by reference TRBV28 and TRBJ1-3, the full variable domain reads DVKVTQSSRYLVKRTGEKVFLECVQDMDHENMFWYRQDPGLGLRLIYFSYDVKMKEKGDIPEGYSVSREKKERFSLILESASTNQTSMYLCASSTGGSGNTIYFGEGSWLTVV.

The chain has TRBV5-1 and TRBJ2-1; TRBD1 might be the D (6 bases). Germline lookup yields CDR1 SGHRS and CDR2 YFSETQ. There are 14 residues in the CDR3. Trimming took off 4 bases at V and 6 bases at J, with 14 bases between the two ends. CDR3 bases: TGCGCCAGCAGCACCGGGACAATAGCCAATGAGCAGTTCTTC. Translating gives CASSTGTIANEQFF.

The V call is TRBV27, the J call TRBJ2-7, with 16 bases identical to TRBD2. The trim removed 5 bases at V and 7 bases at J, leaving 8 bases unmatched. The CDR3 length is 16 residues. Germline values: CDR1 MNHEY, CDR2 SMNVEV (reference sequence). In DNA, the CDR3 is TGTGCCAGCAGTACGGGACTAGCGGGGGGGCCGGGGGAGCAGTACTTC. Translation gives CASSTGLAGGPGEQYF.

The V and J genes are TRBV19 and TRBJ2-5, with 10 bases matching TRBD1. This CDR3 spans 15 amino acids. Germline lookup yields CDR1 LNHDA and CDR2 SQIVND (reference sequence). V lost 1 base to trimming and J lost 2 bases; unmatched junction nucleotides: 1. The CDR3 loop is CASSIGGQGQETQYF. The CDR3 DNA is TGTGCCAGTAGTATAGGGGGACAGGGGCAAGAGACCCAGTACTTC.

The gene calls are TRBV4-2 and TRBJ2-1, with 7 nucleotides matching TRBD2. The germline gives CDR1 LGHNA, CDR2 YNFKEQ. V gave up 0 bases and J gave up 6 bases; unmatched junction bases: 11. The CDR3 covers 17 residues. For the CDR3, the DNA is TGTGCCAGCAGCCAAGAACCCCTAGCGGAACCGAGCAATGAGCAGTTCTTC. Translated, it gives CASSQEPLAEPSNEQFF.